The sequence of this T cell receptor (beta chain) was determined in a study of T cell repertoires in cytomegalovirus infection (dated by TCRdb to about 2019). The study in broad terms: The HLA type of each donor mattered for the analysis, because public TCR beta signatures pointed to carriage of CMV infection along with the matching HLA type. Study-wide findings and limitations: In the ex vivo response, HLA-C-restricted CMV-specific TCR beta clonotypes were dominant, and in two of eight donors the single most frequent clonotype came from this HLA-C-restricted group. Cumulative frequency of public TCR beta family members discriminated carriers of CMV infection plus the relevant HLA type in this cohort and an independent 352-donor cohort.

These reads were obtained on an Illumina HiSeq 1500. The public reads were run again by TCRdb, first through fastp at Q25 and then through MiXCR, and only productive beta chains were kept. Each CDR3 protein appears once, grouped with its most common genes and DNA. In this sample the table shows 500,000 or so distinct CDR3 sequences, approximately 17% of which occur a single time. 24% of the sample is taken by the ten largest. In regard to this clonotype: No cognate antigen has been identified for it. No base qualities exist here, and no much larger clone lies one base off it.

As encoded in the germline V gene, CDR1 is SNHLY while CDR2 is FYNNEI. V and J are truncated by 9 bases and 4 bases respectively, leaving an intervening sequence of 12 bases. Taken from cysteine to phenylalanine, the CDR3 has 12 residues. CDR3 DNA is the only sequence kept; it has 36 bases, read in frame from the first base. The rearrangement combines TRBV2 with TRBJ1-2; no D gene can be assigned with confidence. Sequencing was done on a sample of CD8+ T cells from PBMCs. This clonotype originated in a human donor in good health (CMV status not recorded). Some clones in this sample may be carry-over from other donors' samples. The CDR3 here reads CARFSEAYGYTF. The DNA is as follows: TGTGCCAGATTCTCGGAGGCCTATGGCTACACCTTC.